The T cell receptor beta chain under discussion was sequenced for a study of blood T cell repertoires in COVID-19. Looking at the study overall: Collection of acute and convalescent COVID-19 samples took place in the United States, Italy and Spain. Nucleic acid was either cDNA or gDNA, and it came from T cells, B-cell-depleted T cells, or PBMCs.

Authors' data handling: By means of reference gene primer amplification, nucleated cell counts were estimated. Data came from immunoSEQ multiplex PCR; TCRdb stores just in-frame clones and leaves some out. For V, J and clone size, that table is used; D and trimming come from the DNA. The table shows some 20,000 clones, with 90% occurring only once. With V trimmed by 4 bases and J by 6 bases, 5 bases remained unmatched. CDR1 and CDR2 from the germline V gene are SGHKS and YYEKEE (reference sequence). The CDR3 runs to 15 residues. The genes are TRBV5-5 and TRBJ2-3; the match to TRBD2 covers 13 bases. The clonotype originates from a man between 65 and 85 years old with acute or convalescent COVID-19. Sequencing was done on a sample of peripheral blood. CDR3 nucleotides: TGTGCCAGCAGCATGACTAGCGGGGGGCTGGATACGCAGTATTTT. This translates into CASSMTSGGLDTQYF. Full variable domain (outside the CDR3, taken from reference TRBV5-5 and TRBJ2-3): DAGVTQSPTHLIKTRGQQVTLRCSPISGHKSVSWYQQVLGQGPQFIFQYYEKEERGRGNFPDRFSARQFPNYSSELNVNALLLGDSALYLCASSMTSGGLDTQYFGPGTRLTVL.